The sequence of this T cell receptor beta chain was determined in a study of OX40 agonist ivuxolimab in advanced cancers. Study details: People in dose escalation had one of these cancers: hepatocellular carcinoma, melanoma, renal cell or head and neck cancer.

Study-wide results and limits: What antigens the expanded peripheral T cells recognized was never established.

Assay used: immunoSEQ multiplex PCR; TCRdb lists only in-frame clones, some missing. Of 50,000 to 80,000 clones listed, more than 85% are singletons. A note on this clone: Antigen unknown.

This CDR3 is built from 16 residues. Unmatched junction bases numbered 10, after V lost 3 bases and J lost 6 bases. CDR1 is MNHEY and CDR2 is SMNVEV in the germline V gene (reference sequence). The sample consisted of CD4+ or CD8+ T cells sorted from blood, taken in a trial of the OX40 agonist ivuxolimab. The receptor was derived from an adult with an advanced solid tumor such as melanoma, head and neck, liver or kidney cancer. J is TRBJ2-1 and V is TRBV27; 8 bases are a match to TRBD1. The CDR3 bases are TGTGCCAGCAGTTTGCGAGGACAGGGCGTGGGCAATGAGCAGTTCTTC. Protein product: CASSLRGQGVGNEQFF.